This T cell receptor (beta chain) was sequenced in a study of CD8+ T cells in alopecia areata (dated by TCRdb to the late 2010s). Study-wide context: To study T cell clonal expansion in alopecia areata, the researchers applied high-throughput TCRbeta sequencing to both the C3H/HeJ mouse model and human patients. Human TCRbeta sequencing covered scalp tissue and sorted CD4+ and CD8+ peripheral blood T cells from patchy and totalis/universalis alopecia areata patients and healthy controls. Scalp clonality was compared among normal scalp (n=4), patchy alopecia areata scalp (n=8), and alopecia totalis/universalis scalp (n=8). The RNA source kit depended on sample type: the PAXgene miRNA kit for fixed scalp, the miRNeasy kit for PBMCs, and the RNeasy kit for mouse skin. TCRbeta CDR3 regions were amplified by immunoSEQ multiplex PCR with 35 Vbeta forward and 13 Jbeta reverse primers.

PBMCs were isolated by density centrifugation and stained for CD3, CD4 and CD8, after which CD4+ and CD8+ T cells were sorted on a FACSAria. Scalp biopsies and blood samples were provided by unaffected controls. Study-level results and caveats: Unlike mouse skin, which is dominated by gammadelta T cells, normal human skin has resident alphabeta T cells that are also sequenced, and this complicates analysis of the scalp TCR repertoire. Compared with normal scalp, lesional scalp, particularly in alopecia totalis/universalis, had higher clonality and more expanded CD8+ clones, which suggests antigenic drive. Shared TCR sequences between patients were less evident than in mice, which may be partly attributable to HLA diversity in the patient population.

Libraries came from the immunoSEQ multiplex PCR assay. For TCR sequencing, RNA was extracted from every sample and reverse transcribed into cDNA to serve as template. SuperScript III was used to make first-strand cDNA, primed with a 2:1 mix of oligo-dT and random hexamers. A synthetic immune receptor repertoire was used to assess amplification bias, and residual bias was removed computationally. Processing in the source paper ran as follows. Raw reads were preprocessed to remove errors, and CDR3 was defined according to IMGT conventions as the region from the conserved cysteine to phenylalanine. To get clonality, Shannon entropy was normalized by log2 of the number of productive unique TCRs and the result was subtracted from 1. Whether each scalp clone was CD4 or CD8 was inferred by checking scalp TCRbeta sequences against the CD4 and CD8 repertoires from sorted blood. TCRdb carries this immuneACCESS record with in-frame sequences only. Its versions omit some clonotypes, under half of them owing to an unresolved V gene in the studies checked, with the rest unexplained. V and J calls and clone size are given by that table; D and trimming were obtained from the DNA. Counted in this sample were over 150,000 clones; roughly 50% of them appeared once. The ten largest clones capture 4% to 6% of the sample.

The germline V gene yields SNHLY for CDR1 and FYNNEI for CDR2. Germline trimming: 3 bases from V, 4 bases from J; junction bases outside gene matches: 3. The CDR3, from cysteine to phenylalanine, totals 13 residues. The read is trimmed to its CDR3 DNA, 39 bases read in frame from base 1. This clone was found a few times. The antigen it recognizes is unknown. There are no base qualities to consult, and no much larger clone falls within one base. The chain links TRBV2 with TRBJ2-7, with 7 bases aligning to TRBD2. The sequencing input was CD8+ T cells sorted from blood. This TCR was sampled from a human donor in good health. CDR3 region: CASSDGGWYEQYF. The nucleotide sequence is TGTGCCAGCAGTGACGGGGGGTGGTACGAGCAGTACTTC.